This T cell receptor (beta chain) was identified during a study of blood T cell repertoires in COVID-19. Study-level information: Specimens from acute and convalescent COVID-19 originated in the United States, Italy and Spain. From T cells, B-cell-depleted T cells, or PBMCs came the material, which was cDNA or gDNA.

Original handling: Cell counts per sample came from amplifying reference gene primers. Using immunoSEQ multiplex PCR, the repertoire was profiled, and TCRdb retains in-frame clones only, with some absent. The D gene and trimming were derived from the DNA, and the V and J assignments and clone size from that table. The table shows roughly 400,000 clones, with approximately 85% occurring only once. The CDR3 covers 14 residues. In germline, CDR1 is ENHRY, CDR2 SYGVKD. The ends were cut back, 3 bases at V and 3 bases at J, with 8 bases in the middle. The gene calls are TRBV10-3 and TRBJ2-2, with a possible D match to TRBD2 (6 bases). Specimen: PBMCs or T cells enriched from blood (not recorded which). The sequence derives from a woman in her forties with acute COVID-19. The DNA for the CDR3 is TGTGCCATCAGTGAAAAGCGGGACACCGGGGAGCTGTTTTTT. Translating it yields CAISEKRDTGELFF.